The table lists the clone carrying this T cell receptor beta chain with a count of one. The time point is: neoterminal ileum biopsy at postoperative endoscopy, about 6 months after surgery. Trimming removed 5 bases from V and 4 bases from J; junction bases left unmatched: 1. The CDR3 length is 13 residues. CDR1 SGHVS and CDR2 FQNEAQ come from the germline V gene. These data are taken from a study of T cell repertoires in ileal Crohn's disease. Assay: immunoSEQ multiplex PCR; the TCRdb copy retains only in-frame clones and omits some. The sample records just over 3,000 clones, roughly 89% being singletons.

The sequenced material came from ileal tissue. This TCR was sampled from an adult with Crohn's disease. The V call is TRBV7-8, the J call TRBJ2-2; the match to TRBD1 covers 7 bases. CDR3 in amino acids: CASSTGATGELFF. In DNA form, the CDR3 reads TGTGCCAGCAGCACAGGGGCCACCGGGGAGCTGTTTTTT.